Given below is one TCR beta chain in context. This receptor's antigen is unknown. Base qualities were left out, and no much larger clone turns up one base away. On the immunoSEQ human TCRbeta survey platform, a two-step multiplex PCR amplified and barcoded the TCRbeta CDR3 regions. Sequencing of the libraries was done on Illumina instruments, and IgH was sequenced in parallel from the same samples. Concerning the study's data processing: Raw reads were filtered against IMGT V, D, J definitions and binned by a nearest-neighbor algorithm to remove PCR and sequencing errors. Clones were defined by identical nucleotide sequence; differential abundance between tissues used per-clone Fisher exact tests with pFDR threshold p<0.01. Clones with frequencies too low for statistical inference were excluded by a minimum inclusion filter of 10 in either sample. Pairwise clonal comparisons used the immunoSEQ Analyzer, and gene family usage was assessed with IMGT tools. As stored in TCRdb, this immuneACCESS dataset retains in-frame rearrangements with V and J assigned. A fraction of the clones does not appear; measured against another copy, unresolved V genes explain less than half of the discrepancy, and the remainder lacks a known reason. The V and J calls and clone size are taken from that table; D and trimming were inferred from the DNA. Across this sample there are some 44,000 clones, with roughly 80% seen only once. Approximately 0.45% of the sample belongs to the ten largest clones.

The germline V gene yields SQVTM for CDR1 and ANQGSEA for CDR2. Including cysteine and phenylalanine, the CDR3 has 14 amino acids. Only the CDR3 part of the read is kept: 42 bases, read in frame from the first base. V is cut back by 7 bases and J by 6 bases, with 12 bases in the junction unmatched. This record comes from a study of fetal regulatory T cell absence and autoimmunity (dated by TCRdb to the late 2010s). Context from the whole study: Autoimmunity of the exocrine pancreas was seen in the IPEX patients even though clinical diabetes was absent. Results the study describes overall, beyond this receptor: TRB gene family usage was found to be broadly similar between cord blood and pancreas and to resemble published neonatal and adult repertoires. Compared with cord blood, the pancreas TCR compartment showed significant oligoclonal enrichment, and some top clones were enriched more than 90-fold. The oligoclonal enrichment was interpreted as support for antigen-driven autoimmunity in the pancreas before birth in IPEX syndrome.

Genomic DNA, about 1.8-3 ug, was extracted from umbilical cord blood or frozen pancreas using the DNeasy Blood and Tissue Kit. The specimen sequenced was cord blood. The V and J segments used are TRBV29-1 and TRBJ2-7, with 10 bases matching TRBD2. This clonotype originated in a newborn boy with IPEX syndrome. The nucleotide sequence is TGCAGCGCCTCCATCAAAGCTAGCGGGAGCGAGCAGTACTTC. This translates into CSASIKASGSEQYF.